The present TCR beta chain was sequenced within a study of blood T cell repertoires in COVID-19. Using immunoSEQ multiplex PCR, the repertoire was profiled, and TCRdb retains in-frame clones only, with some absent. The sample holds roughly 41,000 clones, about 85% seen once. Germline V lookup: CDR1 SGDLS, CDR2 YYNGEE. V dropped 0 bases and J dropped 4 bases, with 10 bases sitting between them. The CDR3 sequence is 15 residues long. The sequence was obtained from a woman aged 80 or over with acute or convalescent COVID-19. The V and J genes are TRBV9 and TRBJ1-4; D call uncertain. The specimen sequenced was peripheral blood. CDR3 DNA sequence: TGTGCCAGCAGCGTAGGAGAGGGCTTTAATGAAAAACTGTTTTTT. Amino acid sequence: CASSVGEGFNEKLFF.